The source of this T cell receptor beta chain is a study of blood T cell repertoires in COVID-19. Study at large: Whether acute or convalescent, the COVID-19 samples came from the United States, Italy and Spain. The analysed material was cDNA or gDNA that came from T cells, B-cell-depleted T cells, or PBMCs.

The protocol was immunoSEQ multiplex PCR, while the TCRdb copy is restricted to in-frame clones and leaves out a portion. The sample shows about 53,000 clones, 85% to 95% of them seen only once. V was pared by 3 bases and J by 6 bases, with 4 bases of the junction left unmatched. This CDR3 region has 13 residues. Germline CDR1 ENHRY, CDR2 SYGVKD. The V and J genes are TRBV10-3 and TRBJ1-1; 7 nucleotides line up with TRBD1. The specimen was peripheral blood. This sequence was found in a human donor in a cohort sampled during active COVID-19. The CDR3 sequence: CAISEGGSAEAFF. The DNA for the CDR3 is TGTGCCATCAGTGAAGGGGGCTCGGCTGAAGCTTTCTTT.